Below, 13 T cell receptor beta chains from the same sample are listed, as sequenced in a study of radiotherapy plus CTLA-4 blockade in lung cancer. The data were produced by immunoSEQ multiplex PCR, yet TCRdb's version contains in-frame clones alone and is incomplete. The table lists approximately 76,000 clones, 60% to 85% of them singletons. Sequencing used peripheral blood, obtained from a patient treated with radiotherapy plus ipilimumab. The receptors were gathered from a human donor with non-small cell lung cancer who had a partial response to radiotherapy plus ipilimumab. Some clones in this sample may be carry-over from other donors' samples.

CDR3 loop: CASKGGGTEAYEQYF. The CDR3 DNA follows: TGTGCCAGCAAGGGAGGAGGGACTGAAGCCTACGAGCAGTACTTC. The chain recombines TRBV6-4 with TRBJ2-7, with D tentatively TRBD2 (6 bases). Trimming removed 7 bases from V and 2 bases from J, with 18 bases in between. The germline V gene encodes CDR1 MRHNA and CDR2 SNTAGT. This CDR3 has 15 amino acids.

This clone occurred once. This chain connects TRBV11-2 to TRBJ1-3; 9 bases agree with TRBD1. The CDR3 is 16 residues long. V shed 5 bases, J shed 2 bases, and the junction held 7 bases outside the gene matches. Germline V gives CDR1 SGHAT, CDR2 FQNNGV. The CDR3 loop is CASSVPGQGPGNTIYF. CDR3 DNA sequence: TGTGCCAGCAGCGTACCGGGACAGGGCCCTGGAAACACCATATATTTT.

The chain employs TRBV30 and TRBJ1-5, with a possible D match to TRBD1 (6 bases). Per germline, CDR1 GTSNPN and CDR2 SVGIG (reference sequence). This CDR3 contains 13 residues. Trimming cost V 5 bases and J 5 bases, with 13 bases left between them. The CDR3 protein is CAWGQGHDQPQHF. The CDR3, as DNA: TGTGCCTGGGGCCAGGGACATGATCAGCCCCAGCATTTT.

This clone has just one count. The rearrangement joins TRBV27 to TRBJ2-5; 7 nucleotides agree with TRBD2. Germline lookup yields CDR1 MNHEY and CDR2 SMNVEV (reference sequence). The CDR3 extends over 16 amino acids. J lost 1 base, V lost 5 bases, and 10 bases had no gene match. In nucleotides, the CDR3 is TGTGCCAGCAGTCCCACTACTAGCGTGAGCCAAGAGACCCAGTACTTC. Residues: CASSPTTSVSQETQYF.

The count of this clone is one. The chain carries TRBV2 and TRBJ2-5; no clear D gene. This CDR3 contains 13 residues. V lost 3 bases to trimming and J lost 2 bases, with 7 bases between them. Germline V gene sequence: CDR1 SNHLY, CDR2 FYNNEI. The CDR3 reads CASSERSQETQYF. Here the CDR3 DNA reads TGTGCCAGCAGTGAGCGGTCACAAGAGACCCAGTACTTC.

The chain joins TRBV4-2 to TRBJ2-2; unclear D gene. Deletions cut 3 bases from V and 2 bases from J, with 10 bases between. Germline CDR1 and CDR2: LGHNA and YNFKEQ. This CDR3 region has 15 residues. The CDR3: CASSHTRVNTGELFF. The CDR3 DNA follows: TGTGCCAGCAGCCACACCCGGGTTAACACCGGGGAGCTGTTTTTT.

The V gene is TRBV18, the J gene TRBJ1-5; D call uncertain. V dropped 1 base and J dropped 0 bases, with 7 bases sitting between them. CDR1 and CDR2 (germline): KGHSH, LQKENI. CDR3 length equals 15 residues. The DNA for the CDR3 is TGTGCCAGCTCACCACAAGCGTATAGCAATCAGCCCCAGCATTTT. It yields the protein CASSPQAYSNQPQHF. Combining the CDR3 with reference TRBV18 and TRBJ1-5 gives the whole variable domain NAGVMQNPRHLVRRRGQEARLRCSPMKGHSHVYWYRQLPEEGLKFMVYLQKENIIDESGMPKERFSAEFPKEGPSILRIQQVVRGDSAAYFCASSPQAYSNQPQHFGDGTRLSIL.

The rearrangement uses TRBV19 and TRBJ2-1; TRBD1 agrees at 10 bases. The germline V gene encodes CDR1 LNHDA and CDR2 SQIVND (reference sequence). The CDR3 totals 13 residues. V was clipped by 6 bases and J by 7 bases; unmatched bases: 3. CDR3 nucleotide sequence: TGTGCCAGTAGCGCGGGACAGGGGAATGAGCAGTTCTTC. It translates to CASSAGQGNEQFF.

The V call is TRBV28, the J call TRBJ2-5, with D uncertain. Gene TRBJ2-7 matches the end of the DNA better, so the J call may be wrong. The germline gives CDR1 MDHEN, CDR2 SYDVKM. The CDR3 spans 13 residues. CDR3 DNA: TGTGCCAGCAGGAAACCTGGTAGTTACGAGCAGTACTTC. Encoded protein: CASRKPGSYEQYF.

The CDR3 loop reads CASSSAVIAEQYF. CDR3 DNA sequence: TGTGCCAGTAGTAGCGCCGTGATTGCCGAGCAGTACTTC. The rearrangement joins TRBV19 to TRBJ2-7; D gene uncertain. Germline V gives CDR1 LNHDA, CDR2 SQIVND (reference sequence). Trimming removed 4 bases at V and 6 bases at J, with 13 bases between. The CDR3 spans 13 residues.

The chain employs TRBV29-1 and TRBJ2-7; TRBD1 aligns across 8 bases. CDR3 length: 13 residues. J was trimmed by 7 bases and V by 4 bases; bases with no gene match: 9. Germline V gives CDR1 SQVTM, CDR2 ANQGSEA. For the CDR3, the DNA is TGCAGCGTTGGTGGACAGGGTGAGCTGGAGCAGTACTTC. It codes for CSVGGQGELEQYF.

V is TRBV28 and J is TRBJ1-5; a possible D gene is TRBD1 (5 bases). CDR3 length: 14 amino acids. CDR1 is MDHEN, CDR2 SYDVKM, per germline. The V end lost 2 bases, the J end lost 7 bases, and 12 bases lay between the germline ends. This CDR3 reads CASSLGQGAQPQHF. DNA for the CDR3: TGTGCCAGCAGTTTAGGGCAGGGTGCCCAGCCCCAGCATTTT.

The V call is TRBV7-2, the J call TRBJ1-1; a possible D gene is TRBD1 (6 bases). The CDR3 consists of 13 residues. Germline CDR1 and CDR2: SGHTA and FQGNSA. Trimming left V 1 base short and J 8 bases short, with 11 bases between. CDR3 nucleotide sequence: TGTGCCAGCAGCTTAGATGGGGGGGGCGAAGCTTTCTTT. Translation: CASSLDGGGEAFF.